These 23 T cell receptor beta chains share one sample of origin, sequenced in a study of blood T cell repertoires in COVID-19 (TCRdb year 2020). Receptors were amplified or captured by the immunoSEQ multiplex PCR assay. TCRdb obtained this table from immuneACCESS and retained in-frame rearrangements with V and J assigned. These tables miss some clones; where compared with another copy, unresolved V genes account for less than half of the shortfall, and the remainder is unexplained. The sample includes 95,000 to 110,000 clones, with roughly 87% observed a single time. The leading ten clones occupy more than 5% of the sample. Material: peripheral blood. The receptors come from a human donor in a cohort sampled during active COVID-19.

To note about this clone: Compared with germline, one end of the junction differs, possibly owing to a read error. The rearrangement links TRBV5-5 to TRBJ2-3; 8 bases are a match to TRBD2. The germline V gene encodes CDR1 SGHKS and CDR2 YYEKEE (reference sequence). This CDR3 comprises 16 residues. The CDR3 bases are TGTGCTAGCAGCTCAACCGGGACTAGACCCACAGATACGCAGTATTTT. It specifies CASSSTGTRPTDTQYF.

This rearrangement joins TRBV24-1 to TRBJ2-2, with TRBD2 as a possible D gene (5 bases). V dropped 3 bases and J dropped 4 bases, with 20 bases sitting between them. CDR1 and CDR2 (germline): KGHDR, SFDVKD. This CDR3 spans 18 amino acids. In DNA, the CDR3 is TGTGCCACCAGTGATCCATCCCGGGCGGACTCGACCACCGGGGAGCTGTTTTTT. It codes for CATSDPSRADSTTGELFF.

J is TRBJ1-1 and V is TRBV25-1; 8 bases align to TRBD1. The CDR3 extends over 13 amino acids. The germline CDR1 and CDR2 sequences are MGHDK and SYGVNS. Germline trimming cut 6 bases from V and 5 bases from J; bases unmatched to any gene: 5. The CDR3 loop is CASSRTGMTEAFF. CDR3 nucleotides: TGTGCCAGCAGCCGGACAGGGATGACTGAAGCTTTCTTT.

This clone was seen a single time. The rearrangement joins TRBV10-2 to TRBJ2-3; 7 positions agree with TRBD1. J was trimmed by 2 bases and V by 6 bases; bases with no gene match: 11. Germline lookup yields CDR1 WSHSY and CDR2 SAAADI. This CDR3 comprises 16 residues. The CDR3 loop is CASSSGTATYTDTQYF. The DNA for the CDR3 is TGCGCCAGCAGCTCCGGGACAGCGACCTACACAGATACGCAGTATTTT.

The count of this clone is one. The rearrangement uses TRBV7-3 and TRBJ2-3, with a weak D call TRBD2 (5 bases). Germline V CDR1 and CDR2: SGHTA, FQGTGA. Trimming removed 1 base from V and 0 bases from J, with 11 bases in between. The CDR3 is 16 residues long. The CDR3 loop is CASSLIGGFSTDTQYF. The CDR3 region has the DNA TGTGCCAGCAGCTTAATCGGCGGGTTCAGCACAGATACGCAGTATTTT.

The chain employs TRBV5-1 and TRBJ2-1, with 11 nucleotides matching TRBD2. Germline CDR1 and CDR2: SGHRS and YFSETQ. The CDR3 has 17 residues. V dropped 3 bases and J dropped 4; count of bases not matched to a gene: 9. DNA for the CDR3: TGCGCCAGCAGCTCTGATAAACTAGCGGGAGCATACAATGAGCAGTTCTTC. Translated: CASSSDKLAGAYNEQFF. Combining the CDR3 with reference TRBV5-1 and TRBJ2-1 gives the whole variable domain KAGVTQTPRYLIKTRGQQVTLSCSPISGHRSVSWYQQTPGQGLQFLFEYFSETQRNKGNFPGRFSGRQFSNSRSEMNVSTLELGDSALYLCASSSDKLAGAYNEQFFGPGTRLTVL.

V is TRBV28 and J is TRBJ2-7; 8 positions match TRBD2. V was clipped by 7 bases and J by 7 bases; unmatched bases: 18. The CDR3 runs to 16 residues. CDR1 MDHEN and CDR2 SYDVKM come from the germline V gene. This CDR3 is CASTTHSGSPPGEQYF. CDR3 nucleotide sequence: TGTGCCAGCACCACTCACAGCGGGAGCCCCCCCGGGGAGCAGTACTTC. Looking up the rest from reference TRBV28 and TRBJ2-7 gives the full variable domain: DVKVTQSSRYLVKRTGEKVFLECVQDMDHENMFWYRQDPGLGLRLIYFSYDVKMKEKGDIPEGYSVSREKKERFSLILESASTNQTSMYLCASTTHSGSPPGEQYFGPGTRLTVT.

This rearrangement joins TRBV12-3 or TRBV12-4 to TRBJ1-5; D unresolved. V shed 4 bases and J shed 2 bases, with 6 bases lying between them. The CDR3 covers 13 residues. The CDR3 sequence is CASSSAGNQPQHF. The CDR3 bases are TGTGCCAGCAGTTCGGCGGGCAATCAGCCCCAGCATTTT.

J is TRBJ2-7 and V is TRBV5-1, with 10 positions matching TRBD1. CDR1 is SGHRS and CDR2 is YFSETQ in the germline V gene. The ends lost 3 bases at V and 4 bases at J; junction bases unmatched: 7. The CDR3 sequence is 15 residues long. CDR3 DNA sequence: TGCGCCAGCAGCTCATCGGACAGGGGGTTGTACGAGCAGTACTTC. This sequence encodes CASSSSDRGLYEQYF.

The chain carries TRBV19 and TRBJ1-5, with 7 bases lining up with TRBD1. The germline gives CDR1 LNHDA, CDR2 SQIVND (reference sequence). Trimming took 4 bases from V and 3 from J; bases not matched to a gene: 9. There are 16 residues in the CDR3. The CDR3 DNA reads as TGTGCCAGTAGTACCCCCGGCAGGGGGGTCAATCAGCCCCAGCATTTT. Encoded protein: CASSTPGRGVNQPQHF.

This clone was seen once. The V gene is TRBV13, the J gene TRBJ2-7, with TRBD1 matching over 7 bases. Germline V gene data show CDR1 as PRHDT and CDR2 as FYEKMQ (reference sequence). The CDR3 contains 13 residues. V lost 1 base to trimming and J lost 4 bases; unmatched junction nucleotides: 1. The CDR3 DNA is TGTGCCAGCAGCTTAGAGGGACAGTACGAGCAGTACTTC. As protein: CASSLEGQYEQYF.

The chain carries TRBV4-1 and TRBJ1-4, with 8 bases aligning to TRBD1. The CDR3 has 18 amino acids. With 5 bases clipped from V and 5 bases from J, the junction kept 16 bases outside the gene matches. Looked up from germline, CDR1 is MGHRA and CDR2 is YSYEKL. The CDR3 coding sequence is TGCGCCAGCAGCTCCTCCCCGACAGGGGATCTTTGGAATGAAAAACTGTTTTTT. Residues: CASSSSPTGDLWNEKLFF.

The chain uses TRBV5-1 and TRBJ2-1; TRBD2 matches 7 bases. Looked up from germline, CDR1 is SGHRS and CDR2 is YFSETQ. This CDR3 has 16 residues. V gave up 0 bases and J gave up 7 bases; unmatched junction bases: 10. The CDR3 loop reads CASSLEGGLGSNEQFF. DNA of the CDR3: TGCGCCAGCAGCTTGGAGGGAGGGCTGGGGTCTAATGAGCAGTTCTTC.

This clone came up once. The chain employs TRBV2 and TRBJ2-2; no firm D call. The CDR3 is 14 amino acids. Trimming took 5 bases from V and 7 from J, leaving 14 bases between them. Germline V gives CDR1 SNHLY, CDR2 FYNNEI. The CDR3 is CASSQVGDVGELFF. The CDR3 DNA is TGTGCCAGCAGTCAGGTGGGCGATGTCGGGGAGCTGTTTTTT.

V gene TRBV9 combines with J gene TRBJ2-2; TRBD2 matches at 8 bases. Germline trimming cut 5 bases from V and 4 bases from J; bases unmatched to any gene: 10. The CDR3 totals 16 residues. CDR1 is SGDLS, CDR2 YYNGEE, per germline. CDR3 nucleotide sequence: TGTGCCAGCAGTGTAAGCGGGGGTTCGCTCACCGGGGAGCTGTTTTTT. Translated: CASSVSGGSLTGELFF.

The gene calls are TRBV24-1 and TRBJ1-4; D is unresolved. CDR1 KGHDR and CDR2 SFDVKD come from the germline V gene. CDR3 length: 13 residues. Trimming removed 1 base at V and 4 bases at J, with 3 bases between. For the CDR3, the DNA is TGTGCCACCAGTGATTTTAATAATGAAAAACTGTTTTTT. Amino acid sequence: CATSDFNNEKLFF.

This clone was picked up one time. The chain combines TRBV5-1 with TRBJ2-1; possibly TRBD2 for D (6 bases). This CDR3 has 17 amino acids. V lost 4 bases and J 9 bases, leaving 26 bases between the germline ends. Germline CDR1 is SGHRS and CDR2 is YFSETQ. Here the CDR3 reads CASSRTPGEPIGSEQFF. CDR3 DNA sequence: TGCGCCAGCAGCCGGACCCCGGGGGAGCCCATTGGATCTGAGCAGTTCTTC.

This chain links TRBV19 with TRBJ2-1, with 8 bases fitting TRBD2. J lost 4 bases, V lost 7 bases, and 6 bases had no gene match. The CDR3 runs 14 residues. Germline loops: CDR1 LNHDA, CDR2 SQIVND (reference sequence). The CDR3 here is CASNAGGLYNEQFF. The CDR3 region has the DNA TGTGCCAGTAACGCGGGGGGACTATACAATGAGCAGTTCTTC. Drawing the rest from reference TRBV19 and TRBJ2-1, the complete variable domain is DGGITQSPKYLFRKEGQNVTLSCEQNLNHDAMYWYRQDPGQGLRLIYYSQIVNDFQKGDIAEGYSVSREKKESFPLTVTSAQKNPTAFYLCASNAGGLYNEQFFGPGTRLTVL.

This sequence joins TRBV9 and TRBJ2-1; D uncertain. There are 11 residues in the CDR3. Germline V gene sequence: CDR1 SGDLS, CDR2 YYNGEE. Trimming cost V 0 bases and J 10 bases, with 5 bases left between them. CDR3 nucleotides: TGTGCCAGCAGCGTAGCACAGGAGCAGTTCTTC. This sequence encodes CASSVAQEQFF.

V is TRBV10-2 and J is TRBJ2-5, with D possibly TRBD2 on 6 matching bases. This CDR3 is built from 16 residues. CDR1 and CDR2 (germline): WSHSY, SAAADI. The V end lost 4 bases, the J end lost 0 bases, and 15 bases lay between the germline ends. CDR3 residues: CASSAAGLIYQETQYF. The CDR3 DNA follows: TGCGCCAGCAGTGCGGCGGGATTAATATACCAAGAGACCCAGTACTTC.

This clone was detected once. This chain's CDR3 is CASSPLFTGEMNTEAFF. DNA for the CDR3: TGTGCCAGCTCACCATTGTTCACAGGGGAGATGAACACTGAAGCTTTCTTT. This chain uses TRBV18 with TRBJ1-1; 7 nucleotides line up with TRBD1. CDR3 length: 17 residues. Germline V gene data show CDR1 as KGHSH and CDR2 as LQKENI. The V and J ends lost 2 bases and 0 bases, in that order; junction bases with no gene match: 9.

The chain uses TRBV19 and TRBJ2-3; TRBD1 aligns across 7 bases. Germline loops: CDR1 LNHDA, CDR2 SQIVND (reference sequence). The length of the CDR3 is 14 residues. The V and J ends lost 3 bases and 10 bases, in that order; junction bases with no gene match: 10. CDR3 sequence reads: CASSIIGGQGAQYF. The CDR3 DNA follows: TGTGCCAGTAGTATTATAGGGGGCCAGGGGGCGCAGTATTTT.

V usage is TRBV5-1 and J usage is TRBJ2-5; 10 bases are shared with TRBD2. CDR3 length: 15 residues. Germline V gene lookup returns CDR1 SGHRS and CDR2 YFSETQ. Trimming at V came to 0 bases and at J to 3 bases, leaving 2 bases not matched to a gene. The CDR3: CASSLALAGEETQYF. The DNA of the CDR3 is TGCGCCAGCAGCTTGGCGCTAGCGGGGGAAGAGACCCAGTACTTC.